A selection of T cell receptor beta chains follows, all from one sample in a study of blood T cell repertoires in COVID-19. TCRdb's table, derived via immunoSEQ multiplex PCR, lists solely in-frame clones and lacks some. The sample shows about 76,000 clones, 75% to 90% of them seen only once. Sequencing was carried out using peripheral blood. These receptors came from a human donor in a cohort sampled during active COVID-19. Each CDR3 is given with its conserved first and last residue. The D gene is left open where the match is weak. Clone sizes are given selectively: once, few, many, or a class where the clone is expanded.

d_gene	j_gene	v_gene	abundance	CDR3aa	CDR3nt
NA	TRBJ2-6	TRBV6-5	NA	CASSYDSTGANVLTF	TGTGCCAGCAGTTACGACTCGACTGGGGCCAACGTCCTGACTTTC
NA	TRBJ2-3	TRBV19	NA	CASSISPTGIDTQYF	TGTGCCAGTAGTATCTCTCCGACAGGAATAGATACGCAGTATTTT
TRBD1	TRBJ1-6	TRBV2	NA	CASNTGENSPLHF	TGTGCCAGCAACACAGGGGAGAATTCACCCCTCCACTTT
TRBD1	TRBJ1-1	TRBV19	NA	CASTDRGAEAFF	TGTGCCAGTACGGACAGGGGCGCTGAAGCTTTCTTT
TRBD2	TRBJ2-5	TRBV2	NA	CASSEASGTLQETQYF	TGTGCCAGCAGTGAAGCTAGCGGGACCCTCCAAGAGACCCAGTACTTC
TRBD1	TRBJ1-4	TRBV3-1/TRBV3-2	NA	CASSQGQGANEKLFF	TGTGCCAGCAGCCAAGGACAGGGGGCTAATGAAAAACTGTTTTTT
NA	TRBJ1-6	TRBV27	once	CASSLQQEFGSPLHF	TGTGCCAGCAGTTTACAACAGGAGTTCGGATCACCCCTCCACTTT
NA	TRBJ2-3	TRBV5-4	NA	CASSLGRIDTQYF	TGTGCCAGCAGCTTGGGCAGGATAGATACGCAGTATTTT
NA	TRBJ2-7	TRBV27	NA	CACGGEYEQYF	TGTGCTTGCGGGGGCGAATACGAGCAGTACTTC
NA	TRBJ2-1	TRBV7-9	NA	CASSLAPSFPYNEQFF	TGTGCCAGCAGCTTAGCACCCAGTTTCCCCTACAATGAGCAGTTCTTC
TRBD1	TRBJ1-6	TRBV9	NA	CASSPSQVIGGGSPLHF	TGTGCCAGCAGCCCCTCCCAGGTAATAGGGGGCGGGTCACCCCTCCACTTT
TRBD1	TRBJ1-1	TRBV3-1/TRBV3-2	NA	CASSQLVRDSEAFF	TGTGCCAGCAGCCAATTGGTCCGGGACAGTGAAGCTTTCTTT
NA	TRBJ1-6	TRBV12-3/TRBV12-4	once	CASSPWVRAPLHF	TGTGCCAGCAGTCCATGGGTTCGGGCACCCCTCCACTTT
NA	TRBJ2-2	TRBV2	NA	CASSAGRANTGELFF	TGTGCCAGCAGTGCAGGCAGGGCGAACACCGGGGAGCTGTTTTTT
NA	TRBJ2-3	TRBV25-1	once	CASSDGTTSTDTQYF	TGTGCCAGCAGTGATGGGACAACTAGCACAGATACGCAGTATTTT
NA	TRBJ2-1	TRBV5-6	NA	CASSFTAGSNEQFF	TGTGCCAGCAGCTTTACGGCGGGTAGTAATGAGCAGTTCTTC
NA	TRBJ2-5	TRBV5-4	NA	CASSSDKVGQETQYF	TGTGCCAGCAGCTCGGACAAGGTGGGCCAAGAGACCCAGTACTTC
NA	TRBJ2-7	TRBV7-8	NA	CASSSTDSALTYEQYF	TGTGCCAGCAGCTCCACCGACAGCGCCCTCACCTACGAGCAGTACTTC
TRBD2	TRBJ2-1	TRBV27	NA	CASSFSSGGPSYNEQFF	TGTGCCAGCAGTTTCTCTAGCGGGGGCCCTTCCTACAATGAGCAGTTCTTC
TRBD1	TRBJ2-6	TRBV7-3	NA	CASSWGQGQGETGANVLTF	TGTGCCAGCAGCTGGGGACAGGGACAGGGAGAAACTGGGGCCAACGTCCTGACTTTC
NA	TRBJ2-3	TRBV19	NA	CASSRYSSTDTQYF	TGTGCCAGTAGTCGGTATTCTAGCACAGATACGCAGTATTTT
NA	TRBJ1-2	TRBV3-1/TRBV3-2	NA	CASSLTRSYGYTF	TGTGCCAGCAGCCTGACCCGGAGCTATGGCTACACCTTC
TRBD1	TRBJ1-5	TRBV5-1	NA	CASSSEVVRGPYSNQPQHF	TGCGCCAGCAGCTCGGAGGTGGTGAGGGGGCCATATAGCAATCAGCCCCAGCATTTT
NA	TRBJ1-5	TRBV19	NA	CASSEAPGTAQHF	TGTGCCAGTAGCGAAGCCCCCGGGACTGCGCAGCATTTT
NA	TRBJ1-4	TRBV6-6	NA	CASSSGGVREKLFF	TGTGCCAGCAGTTCTGGAGGGGTTCGGGAAAAACTGTTTTTT
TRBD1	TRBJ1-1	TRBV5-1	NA	CASSDRTGGTEAFF	TGCGCCAGCAGCGACAGGACAGGGGGGACTGAAGCTTTCTTT
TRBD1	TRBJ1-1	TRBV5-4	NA	CASRRQGGNTEAFF	TGTGCCAGCAGACGACAGGGGGGGAACACTGAAGCTTTCTTT